This TCR beta chain comes out of a study of T cells in localized non-small cell lung cancer (dated by TCRdb to 2020 to 2022). About the full investigation: T cell repertoires of approximately 250 early-stage NSCLC patients were analyzed, with tumors being compared against uninvolved tumor-adjacent lungs. The cohort comprised roughly 240 treatment-naïve NSCLC patients with resected, localized lung tumors. Of the NSCLC patients, 129 were male and 85 to 110 were female, and the mean age was about 69 years. The paper's findings and limits, for the study overall: Because the study design was exploratory, TCR variables were selected using unadjusted p-values without false-discovery rate correction. Of the top 100 tumor clones, a median of roughly 53 were detected in paired uninvolved adjacent lung; under 35 were also among that lung's top 100. Because multi-region tumor sequencing was not performed, intratumor heterogeneity could not be ruled out. Higher blood T cell density associated with longer overall survival, while higher adjacent-lung clonality associated with shorter survival. Uninvolved tumor-adjacent lung showed the highest T cell clonality, higher than tumor, which suggests more focused antigenic responses in the uninvolved tumor-adjacent lung.

Worth noting for this clone: Its cognate antigen has yet to be identified. Per-nucleotide qualities are absent, and no much larger clonotype sits a single base away.

CDR1 is given as MNHNS and CDR2 as SASEGT, both from the germline V gene. The CDR3 measures 14 amino acids from cysteine to phenylalanine. Left in the record is the CDR3 DNA by itself, 42 bases read in frame from the first base. Between the V and J ends, shortened by 1 base and 0 bases respectively, the junction contains 6 bases. TCR beta CDR3 regions were sequenced from DNA using the immunoSEQ Assay. The original methods were these. T cell density was computed as TCR beta template counts normalized to usable DNA estimated by amplifying housekeeping genes. Using the preseqR package, richness was estimated by extrapolating to 120,000 templates for tissue samples and 400,000 templates for PBMC samples. Clonality was taken to be one minus Pielou's evenness. Differential abundance testing on productive amino-acid clonotypes, with a minimum total count of 5 and an alpha of 0.1, was used to identify tissue-enriched TCRs. The Jaccard Index and the Morisita Overlap Index were used to measure how much the repertoires overlapped between compartments. TCR beta CDR3s were clustered by GLIPH together with public tetramer-defined viral CDR3s, and at least three viral sequences plus V-gene enrichment were required for viral motifs. This is the immuneACCESS table as TCRdb keeps it, with only in-frame sequences that have V and J called. A part of the clones is gone; compared with another copy, unresolved V genes explain less than half, and the rest is unexplained. D and trimming were read from the DNA, whereas the V and J calls and clone size are those reported in that table. This sample comprises tens of thousands of clones, about four fifths of them detected only once. The biggest ten clones account for about 32% of the sample.

At diagnosis, peripheral blood, uninvolved tumor-adjacent lung and tumor were collected and stored as a combination of fresh-frozen and FFPE material. For TCR repertoire profiling, the blood samples were analyzed as peripheral blood mononuclear cells. This specimen was PBMCs, taken before any cancer treatment. The clonotype was recovered from a woman aged 40-70 years with stage II squamous cell lung carcinoma. The chain uses TRBV6-1 and TRBJ1-2; too little of a D gene remains to name it. CDR3 protein: CASSEGSTNYGYTF. The DNA reads TGTGCCAGCAGTGAAGGGTCCACTAACTATGGCTACACCTTC.